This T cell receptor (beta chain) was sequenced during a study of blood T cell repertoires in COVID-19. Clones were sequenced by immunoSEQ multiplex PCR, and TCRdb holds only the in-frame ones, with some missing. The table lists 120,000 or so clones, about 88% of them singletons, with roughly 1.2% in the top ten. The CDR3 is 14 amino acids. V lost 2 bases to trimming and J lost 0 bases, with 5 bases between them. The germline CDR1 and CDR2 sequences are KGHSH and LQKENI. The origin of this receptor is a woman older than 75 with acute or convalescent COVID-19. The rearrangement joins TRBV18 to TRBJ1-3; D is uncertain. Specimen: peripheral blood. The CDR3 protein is CASSPAISGNTIYF. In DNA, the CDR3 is TGTGCCAGCTCACCAGCGATCTCTGGAAACACCATATATTTT.